This T cell receptor (beta chain) was captured by sequencing in a study of CD8 T cells in Susac syndrome. FACS was used to enrich TEMRA cells, whereas the CD8+ and CD4+ T cells were obtained by negative isolation. RNA totalling roughly 0.45 to 1 ug underwent reverse transcription with random hexamers. Amplification of TCR beta CDR3 used immunoSEQ multiplex PCR across 54 Vbeta and 13 Jbeta. TCRdb ran MiXCR on the immunoSEQ multiplex PCR reads and lists one entry per CDR3 protein. The sample comprises roughly 200,000 distinct CDR3 sequences, about 94% of which are singletons, and more than 0.08% rests with the top ten. Comments on this clonotype: What it recognizes is unknown.

Study-level findings and limits: The CD4+ T cell repertoires, which came from Susac syndrome patients, showed no sign of clonal expansion.

This receptor was identified in a human donor with Susac syndrome. Sequenced material: CD4+ T cells from PBMCs.

This CDR3 reads CSARDLGGYGYTF. The DNA of the CDR3 is TGCAGTGCTAGAGATCTGGGGGGCTATGGCTACACCTTC. The V gene is TRBV20-1, the J gene TRBJ1-2, with D possibly being TRBD1 (5 bases). This CDR3 has 13 amino acids. Deletions cut 0 bases from V and 4 bases from J, with 9 bases between. CDR1 and CDR2 from the germline V gene are DFQATT and SNEGSKA (reference sequence).